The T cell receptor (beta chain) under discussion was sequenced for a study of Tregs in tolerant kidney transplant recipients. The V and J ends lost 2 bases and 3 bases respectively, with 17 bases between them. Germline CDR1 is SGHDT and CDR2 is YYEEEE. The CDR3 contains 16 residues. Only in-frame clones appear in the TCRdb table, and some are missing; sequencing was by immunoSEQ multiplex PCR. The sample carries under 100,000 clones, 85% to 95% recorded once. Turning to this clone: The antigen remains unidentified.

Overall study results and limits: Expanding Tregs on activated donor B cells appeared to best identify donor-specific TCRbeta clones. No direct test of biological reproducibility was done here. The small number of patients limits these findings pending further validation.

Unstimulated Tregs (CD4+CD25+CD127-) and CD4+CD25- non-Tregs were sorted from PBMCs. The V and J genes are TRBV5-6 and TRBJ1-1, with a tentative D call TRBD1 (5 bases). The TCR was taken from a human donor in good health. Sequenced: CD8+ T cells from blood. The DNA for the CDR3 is TGTGCCAGCAGCTTCTTTTTCACTCGGGGGGACACTGAAGCTTTCTTT. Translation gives CASSFFFTRGDTEAFF.